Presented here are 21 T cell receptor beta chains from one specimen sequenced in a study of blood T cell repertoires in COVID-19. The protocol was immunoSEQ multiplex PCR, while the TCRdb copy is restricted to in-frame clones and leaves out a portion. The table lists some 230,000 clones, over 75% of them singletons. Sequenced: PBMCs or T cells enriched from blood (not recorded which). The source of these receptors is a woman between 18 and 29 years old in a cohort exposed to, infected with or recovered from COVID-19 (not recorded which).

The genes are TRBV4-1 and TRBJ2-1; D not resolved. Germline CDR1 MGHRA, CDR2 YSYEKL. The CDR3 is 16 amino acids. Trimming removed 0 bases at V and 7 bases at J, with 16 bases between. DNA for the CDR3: TGCGCCAGCAGCCAAGATCCGCAACCCGCGTGGAATGAGCAGTTCTTC. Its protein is CASSQDPQPAWNEQFF.

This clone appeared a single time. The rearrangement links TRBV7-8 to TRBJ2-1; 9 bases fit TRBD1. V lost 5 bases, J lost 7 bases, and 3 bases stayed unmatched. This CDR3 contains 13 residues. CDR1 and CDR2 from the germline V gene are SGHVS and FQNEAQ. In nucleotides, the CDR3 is TGTGCCAGCAGCCAGGACAGGGGTAATGAGCAGTTCTTC. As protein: CASSQDRGNEQFF.

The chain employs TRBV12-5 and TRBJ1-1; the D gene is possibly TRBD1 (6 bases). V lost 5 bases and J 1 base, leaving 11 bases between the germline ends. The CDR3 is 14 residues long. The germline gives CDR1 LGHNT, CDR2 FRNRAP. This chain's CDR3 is CASGLRTENTEAFF. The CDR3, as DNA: TGTGCTAGTGGTCTCCGGACAGAGAACACTGAAGCTTTCTTT.

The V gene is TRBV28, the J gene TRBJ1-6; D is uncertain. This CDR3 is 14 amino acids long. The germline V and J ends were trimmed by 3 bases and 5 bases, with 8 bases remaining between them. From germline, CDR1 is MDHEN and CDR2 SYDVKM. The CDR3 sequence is CASSLDSHNSPLHF. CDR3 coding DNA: TGTGCCAGCAGTTTGGACTCTCATAATTCACCCCTCCACTTT. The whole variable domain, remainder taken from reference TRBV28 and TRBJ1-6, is DVKVTQSSRYLVKRTGEKVFLECVQDMDHENMFWYRQDPGLGLRLIYFSYDVKMKEKGDIPEGYSVSREKKERFSLILESASTNQTSMYLCASSLDSHNSPLHFGNGTRLTVT.

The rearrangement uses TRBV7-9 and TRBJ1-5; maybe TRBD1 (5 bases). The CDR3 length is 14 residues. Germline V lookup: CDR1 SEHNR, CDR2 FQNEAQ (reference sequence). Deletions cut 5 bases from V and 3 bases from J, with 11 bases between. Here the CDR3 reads CASSLSTDNQPQHF. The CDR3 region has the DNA TGTGCCAGCAGCCTATCGACAGACAATCAGCCCCAGCATTTT.

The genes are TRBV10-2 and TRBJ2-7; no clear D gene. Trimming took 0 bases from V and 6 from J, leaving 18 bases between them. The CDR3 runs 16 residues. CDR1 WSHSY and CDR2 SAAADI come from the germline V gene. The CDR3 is CASSESTRMERSEQYF. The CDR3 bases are TGCGCCAGCAGTGAGTCGACGCGCATGGAGAGGTCCGAGCAGTACTTC.

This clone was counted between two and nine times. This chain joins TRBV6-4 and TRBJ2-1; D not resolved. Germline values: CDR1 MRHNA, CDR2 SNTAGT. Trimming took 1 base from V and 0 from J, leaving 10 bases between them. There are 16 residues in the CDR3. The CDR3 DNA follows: TGTGCCAGCAGTGACTTTTCATATAGCTCCTACAATGAGCAGTTCTTC. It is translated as CASSDFSYSSYNEQFF.

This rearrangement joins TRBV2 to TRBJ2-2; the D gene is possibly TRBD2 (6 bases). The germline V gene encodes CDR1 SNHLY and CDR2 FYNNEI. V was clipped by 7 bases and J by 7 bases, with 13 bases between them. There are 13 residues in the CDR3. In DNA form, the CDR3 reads TGTGCCAGCATGACGGGAGTGGGCGGGGAGCTGTTTTTT. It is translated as CASMTGVGGELFF.

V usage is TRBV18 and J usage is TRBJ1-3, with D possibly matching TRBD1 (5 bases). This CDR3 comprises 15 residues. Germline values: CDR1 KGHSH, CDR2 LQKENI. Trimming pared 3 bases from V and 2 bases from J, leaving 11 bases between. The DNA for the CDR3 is TGTGCCAGCTCACCGGAGGGACTGACTGGAAACACCATATATTTT. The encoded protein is CASSPEGLTGNTIYF.

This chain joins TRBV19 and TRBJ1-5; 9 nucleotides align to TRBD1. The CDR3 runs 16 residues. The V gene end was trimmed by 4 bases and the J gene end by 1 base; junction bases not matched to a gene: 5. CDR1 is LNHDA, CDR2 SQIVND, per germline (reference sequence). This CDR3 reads CASSTQQGASNQPQHF. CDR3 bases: TGTGCCAGTAGTACCCAACAGGGGGCAAGCAATCAGCCCCAGCATTTT. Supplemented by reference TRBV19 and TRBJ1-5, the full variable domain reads DGGITQSPKYLFRKEGQNVTLSCEQNLNHDAMYWYRQDPGQGLRLIYYSQIVNDFQKGDIAEGYSVSREKKESFPLTVTSAQKNPTAFYLCASSTQQGASNQPQHFGDGTRLSIL.

CDR3 sequence (DNA): TGTGCCAGCAGCTTAAAGGGCGGGACGAGCACAGATACGCAGTATTTT. Translation: CASSLKGGTSTDTQYF. The V gene is TRBV7-3, the J gene TRBJ2-3; TRBD2 might be the D (6 bases). Trimming removed 1 base at V and 0 bases at J, with 11 bases between. This CDR3 has 16 amino acids. The V gene's germline CDR1 is SGHTA and CDR2 FQGTGA. Looking up the rest from reference TRBV7-3 and TRBJ2-3 gives the full variable domain: GAGVSQTPSNKVTEKGKYVELRCDPISGHTALYWYRQSLGQGPEFLIYFQGTGAADDSGLPNDRFFAVRPEGSVSTLKIQRTERGDSAVYLCASSLKGGTSTDTQYFGPGTRLTVL.

CDR3 bases: TGCGCCAGCAGCGATAGACAGGGGATTACTGAAGCTTTCTTT. It is translated as CASSDRQGITEAFF. The rearrangement joins TRBV5-1 to TRBJ1-1, with 8 bases aligning to TRBD1. This CDR3 is built from 14 residues. Per the germline V gene, CDR1 is SGHRS and CDR2 is YFSETQ. V shed 4 bases and J 5 bases; nucleotides not matched to a gene: 7.

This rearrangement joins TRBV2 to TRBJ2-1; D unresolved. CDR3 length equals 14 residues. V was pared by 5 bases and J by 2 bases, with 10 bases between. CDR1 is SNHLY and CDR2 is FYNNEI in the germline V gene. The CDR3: CASSPRTAYNEQFF. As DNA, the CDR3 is TGTGCCAGCAGTCCGAGAACCGCCTACAATGAGCAGTTCTTC.

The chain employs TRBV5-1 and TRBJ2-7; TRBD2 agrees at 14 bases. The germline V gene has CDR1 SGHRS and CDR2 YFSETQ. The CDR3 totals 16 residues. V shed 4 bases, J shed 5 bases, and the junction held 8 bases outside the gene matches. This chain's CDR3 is CASSTGLAGAGDEQYF. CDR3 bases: TGCGCCAGCAGCACGGGACTAGCGGGGGCCGGGGACGAGCAGTACTTC.

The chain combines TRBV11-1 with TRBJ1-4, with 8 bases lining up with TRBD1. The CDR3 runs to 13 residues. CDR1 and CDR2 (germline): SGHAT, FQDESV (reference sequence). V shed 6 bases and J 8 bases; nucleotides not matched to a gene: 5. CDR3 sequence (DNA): TGTGCCAGCAGTCGGGGACAGGAGGAAAAACTGTTTTTT. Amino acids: CASSRGQEEKLFF. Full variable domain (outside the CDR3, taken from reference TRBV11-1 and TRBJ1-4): EAEVAQSPRYKITEKSQAVAFWCDPISGHATLYWYRQILGQGPELLVQFQDESVVDDSQLPKDRFSAERLKGVDSTLKIQPAELGDSAMYLCASSRGQEEKLFFGSGTQLSVL.

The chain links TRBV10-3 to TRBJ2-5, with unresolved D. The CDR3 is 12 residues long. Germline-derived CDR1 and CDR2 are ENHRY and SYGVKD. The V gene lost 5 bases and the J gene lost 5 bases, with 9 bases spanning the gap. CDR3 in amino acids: CAISYEKETQYF. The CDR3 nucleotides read TGTGCCATCAGTTACGAGAAGGAGACCCAGTACTTC.

The CDR3 protein is CASSSATGTGNTIYF. In nucleotides, the CDR3 is TGTGCCAGCAGCTCCGCGACAGGGACTGGAAACACCATATATTTT. This chain joins TRBV7-9 and TRBJ1-3; 7 nucleotides agree with TRBD1. With V trimmed by 4 bases and J by 2 bases, 5 bases remained unmatched. CDR1 and CDR2 (germline): SEHNR, FQNEAQ (reference sequence). The CDR3 loop spans 15 amino acids.

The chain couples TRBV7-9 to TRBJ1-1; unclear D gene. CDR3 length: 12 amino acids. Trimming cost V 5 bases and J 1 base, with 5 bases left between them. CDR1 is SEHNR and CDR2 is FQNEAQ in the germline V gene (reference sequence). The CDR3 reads CASSAGNTEAFF. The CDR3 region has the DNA TGTGCCAGCAGCGCGGGGAACACTGAAGCTTTCTTT. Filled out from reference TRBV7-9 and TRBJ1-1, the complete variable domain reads DTGVSQNPRHKITKRGQNVTFRCDPISEHNRLYWYRQTLGQGPEFLTYFQNEAQLEKSRLLSDRFSAERPKGSFSTLEIQRTEQGDSAMYLCASSAGNTEAFFGQGTRLTVV.

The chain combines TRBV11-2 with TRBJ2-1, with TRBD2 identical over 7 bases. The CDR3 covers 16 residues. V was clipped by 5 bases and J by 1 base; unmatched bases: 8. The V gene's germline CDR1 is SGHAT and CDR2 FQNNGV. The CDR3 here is CASSPGEGPSYNEQFF. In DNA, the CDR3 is TGTGCCAGCAGCCCGGGGGAGGGCCCTTCCTACAATGAGCAGTTCTTC.

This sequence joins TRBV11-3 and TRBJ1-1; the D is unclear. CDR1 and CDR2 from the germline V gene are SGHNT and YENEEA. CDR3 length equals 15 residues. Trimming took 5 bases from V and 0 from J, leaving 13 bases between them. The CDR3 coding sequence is TGTGCCAGCAGCAAATCGGGAACCATGAACACTGAAGCTTTCTTT. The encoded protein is CASSKSGTMNTEAFF.

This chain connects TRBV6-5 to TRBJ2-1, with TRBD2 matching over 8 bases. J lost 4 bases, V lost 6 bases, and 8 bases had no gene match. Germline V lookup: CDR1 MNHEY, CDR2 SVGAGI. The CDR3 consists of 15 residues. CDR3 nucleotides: TGTGCCAGCAGCGCCCAGCGGGAGAGGTACAATGAGCAGTTCTTC. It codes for CASSAQRERYNEQFF.